Listed below are T cell receptor beta chains from one sample, sequenced in a study of blood T cell repertoires in COVID-19. Here immunoSEQ multiplex PCR was the method, and the copy in TCRdb shows in-frame clones only, minus some. This table has about 150,000 clones, around 89% appearing once. Source material: peripheral blood. The receptors were gathered from a man aged 55 to 69 with active or convalescent COVID-19. CDR3s leave out the opening cysteine and the closing phenylalanine or tryptophan. A D gene is named only where the DNA matches it firmly. Some rows mark clone size as missing; the rest say once, few, many or name a class of expanded clone.

NA	TRBV18	14	TRBJ1-2	NA	ASSPSRGEGSRGYT
TRBD1	TRBV14	11	TRBJ1-1	NA	ASRQGLNTEAF
NA	TRBV24-1	13	TRBJ1-5	NA	ATSAPGVGNQPQH
TRBD1	TRBV5-1	15	TRBJ2-2	NA	ASSLPSTGQGTGELF
TRBD2	TRBV11-2	14	TRBJ2-4	NA	ASSFSTGGGKNIQY
TRBD1	TRBV7-8	16	TRBJ1-2	few	ASTSGHWTGGAGSGYT
TRBD2	TRBV11-2	12	TRBJ2-5	NA	ASSRLAVQETQY
NA	TRBV6-6	11	TRBJ1-1	few	ASSYYSGTEAF
TRBD1	TRBV2	13	TRBJ2-5	NA	ASSTHRDREETQY
TRBD2	TRBV3-1/TRBV3-2	13	TRBJ2-7	NA	ASSPGTSRANEQY
TRBD2	TRBV5-1	14	TRBJ2-7	NA	ASSLGVGTSIYEQY
TRBD2	TRBV10-3	13	TRBJ2-7	few	AISRTSGDSYEQY
TRBD2	TRBV16	17	TRBJ2-1	NA	ASSQSPRTGSGRAREQF
TRBD1	TRBV5-5	15	TRBJ1-5	few	ASSLAWGTGGYQPQH
TRBD1	TRBV11-3	14	TRBJ1-1	NA	ASSFRPDREWTEAF
TRBD2	TRBV5-5	12	TRBJ2-7	NA	ASSLGRVTYEQY
NA	TRBV10-3	13	TRBJ1-1	NA	AISPQAGRWTEAF
TRBD2	TRBV2	14	TRBJ2-7	many	ASSDAGTSGSYEQY
TRBD2	TRBV5-1	12	TRBJ2-7	NA	ASSGTSGRYEQY
NA	TRBV19	11	TRBJ2-2	NA	ASSRTYTGELF
NA	TRBV5-1	15	TRBJ2-6	NA	ASSFGNRNSGANVLT
NA	TRBV28	12	TRBJ1-5	once	ASSLGGTGQPQH
NA	TRBV27	14	TRBJ1-6	few	ASSLSSTGFYSPLH
NA	TRBV5-6	14	TRBJ2-2	NA	ASSFGGTLNTGELF
NA	TRBV27	9	TRBJ2-7	NA	ASSRGYEQY
NA	TRBV28	11	TRBJ1-1	NA	ASIPGRHTEAF
NA	TRBV28	13	TRBJ2-1	NA	ASSLGGISYNEQF
TRBD2	TRBV7-9	11	TRBJ2-6	NA	AGGDSGANVLT
NA	TRBV4-3	15	TRBJ1-6	NA	ASSQGTTGRNNSPLH
TRBD1	TRBV4-3	11	TRBJ1-2	NA	ASGFRGDYGYT
NA	TRBV3-1/TRBV3-2	13	TRBJ1-1	NA	ASSQPGAAHTEAF
NA	TRBV7-3	12	TRBJ2-7	NA	ASSLNTGGLEQY
TRBD1	TRBV6-2/TRBV6-3	11	TRBJ1-2	NA	ASSGTGGYGYT